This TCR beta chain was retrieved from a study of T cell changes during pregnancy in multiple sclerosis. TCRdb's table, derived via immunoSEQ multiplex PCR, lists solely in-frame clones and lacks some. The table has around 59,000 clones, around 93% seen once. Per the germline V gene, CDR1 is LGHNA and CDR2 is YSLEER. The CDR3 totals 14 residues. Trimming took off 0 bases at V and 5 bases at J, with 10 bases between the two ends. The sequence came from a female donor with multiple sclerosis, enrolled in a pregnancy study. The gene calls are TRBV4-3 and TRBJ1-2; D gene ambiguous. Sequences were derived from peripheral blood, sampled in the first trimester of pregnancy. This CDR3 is CASSQDLSEYGYTF. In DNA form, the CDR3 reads TGCGCCAGCAGCCAAGATTTATCCGAGTATGGCTACACCTTC.